The entry below gives a single T cell receptor beta chain sequence along with its context. Original methodology: Amplified reference gene primers provided the basis for estimating nucleated cell counts. The assay was immunoSEQ multiplex PCR, and TCRdb's table has in-frame clones only and misses some. The D gene and trimming were derived from the DNA, and the V and J assignments and clone size from that table. Of 150,000 to 200,000 clones in the sample, 60% to 80% are singletons; the top ten hold about 26%. This record belongs to a study of blood T cell repertoires in COVID-19. Overall study context: PBMCs, B-cell-depleted T cells, or T cells provided the cDNA or gDNA that made up the material.

The CDR3 spans 17 residues. V lost 0 bases and J lost 11; bases outside the gene matches: 9. Looked up from germline, CDR1 is SGHNT and CDR2 is YYREEE (reference sequence). The J gene is TRBJ2-1, the V gene TRBV5-4; TRBD2 agrees at 15 bases. Sample: peripheral blood. This receptor was obtained from an older woman with acute or convalescent COVID-19. CDR3 protein: CASSLDSSGLAGGKQFF. The CDR3 coding sequence is TGTGCCAGCAGCTTGGATTCCTCGGGACTAGCGGGAGGCAAGCAGTTCTTC.